This is a list of T cell receptor beta chains from one sample in a study of monozygotic twins with inflammatory bowel disease. TCRdb reprocessed the 5' RACE reads; each CDR3 protein has one entry and no DNA is given. The table lists around 220,000 distinct CDR3 sequences. The source material was blood. These receptors originate from a human donor with ulcerative colitis or Crohn's disease, or a healthy co-twin of an affected twin (not recorded which). CDR3s include the opening cysteine and the closing phenylalanine or tryptophan. Rows may omit the clone size; those that give it use once, few, many or a size class.

V gene	clone size	J gene	CDR3 protein
TRBV7-8	.	TRBJ2-5	CASSLMGGGPETQYF
TRBV4-2	.	TRBJ2-2	CASSQGGEKGVTGELFF
TRBV5-1	.	TRBJ2-3	CASTPGGATSITDTQYF
TRBV3-1	.	TRBJ2-3	CASSQETSGRTTDTQYF
TRBV7-2	.	TRBJ1-1	CASSLTGKVAFF
TRBV4-2	.	TRBJ2-3	CASSAGTSGSTDTQYF
TRBV7-9	.	TRBJ2-7	CASSANPNYYEQYF
TRBV19	.	TRBJ2-1	CASSTGAGNEQFF
TRBV18	.	TRBJ2-5	CASSLDSRETQYF
TRBV24-1	.	TRBJ1-5	CATRETRDISPNQPQHF
TRBV4-3	.	TRBJ2-2	CASSAHSGELFF
TRBV25-1	.	TRBJ1-2	CASSGRGDYGYTF
TRBV20-1	.	TRBJ1-4	CSAANYQGGEKLFF
TRBV7-2	.	TRBJ1-1	CASSLPFTQREAFF
TRBV7-2	.	TRBJ2-7	CASSLVPSESGGYEQYF
TRBV3-1	.	TRBJ2-2	CASSLGTDDRELFF
TRBV7-2	.	TRBJ1-4	CASSLSPGEKLFF
TRBV27	.	TRBJ1-4	CASSNDGLQGAVNEKLFF
TRBV12-3/TRBV12-4	.	TRBJ1-6	CASRGGASNSPLHF
TRBV7-6	.	TRBJ1-1	CASSPETGWTNTEAFF
TRBV13	.	TRBJ2-1	CASSLPVGRGYNEQFF
TRBV4-2	.	TRBJ2-4	CASSLGNSKNIQYF
TRBV29-1	.	TRBJ2-3	CSVERTASTDTQYF
TRBV2	.	TRBJ1-5	CASSEVGGFQPQHF
TRBV11-2	.	TRBJ2-6	CASGRGTSGSSGANVLTF
TRBV7-2	.	TRBJ1-4	CASSPWPGEKLFF
TRBV7-8	.	TRBJ2-3	CASRHESGIANTQYF
TRBV11-1	.	TRBJ2-3	CASSLARTSGSLADTQYF
TRBV10-3	.	TRBJ2-3	CAIRPSVGTAADTQYF
TRBV7-2	.	TRBJ2-1	CASSSKAVNEQFF
TRBV12-3/TRBV12-4	.	TRBJ1-1	CASSLVTREAFF
TRBV24-1	.	TRBJ1-5	CATSEGYSNQPQHF
TRBV20-1	.	TRBJ2-1	CSARGTSGNEQFF
TRBV6-6	.	TRBJ2-2	CAGGVSGELFF
TRBV29-1	.	TRBJ2-1	CSAGGSGPRTRIREQFF
TRBV14	.	TRBJ1-1	CASSQERGLWTEAFF
TRBV5-1	.	TRBJ1-1	CASQTGTANTEAFF
TRBV4-1	.	TRBJ2-3	CASSQVGDTQYF
TRBV7-6	.	TRBJ2-7	CASSLSGQILDYEQYF
TRBV20-1	.	TRBJ2-3	CSARDDLHSQSTDTQYF
TRBV3-1	.	TRBJ2-3	CASSPQVAGGDTQYF
TRBV3-1	.	TRBJ2-1	CASSHGGKDEQFF
TRBV6-2/TRBV6-3	.	TRBJ2-1	CASSSRTSGGVGEQFF
TRBV12-3/TRBV12-4	.	TRBJ2-4	CASSDSAPQNMQYF
TRBV7-8	.	TRBJ2-1	CASSLVGTGEQFF
TRBV9	.	TRBJ2-7	CASSDRDTPPGVQYF
TRBV29-1	.	TRBJ1-5	CSVRDNNQPQHF
TRBV5-1	.	TRBJ1-1	CASSPLSGGFTEAFF
TRBV5-1	.	TRBJ1-2	CASRGETNYGYTF
TRBV20-1	.	TRBJ2-1	CSASGGPSSYNEQFF
TRBV5-1	.	TRBJ2-6	CASSLRYLRGGANVLTF
TRBV6-5	.	TRBJ1-5	CASSQRGSHGNQPQHF
TRBV6-5	.	TRBJ1-2	CASSYRDSNYGYTF
TRBV6-1	.	TRBJ1-6	CASTEGGINSPLHF
TRBV25-1	.	TRBJ1-1	CASSELGSTEAFF
TRBV7-2	medium-sized	TRBJ2-7	CASSIGLAGLYEQYF
TRBV5-1	.	TRBJ1-2	CASSLGQDYGYTF
TRBV28	.	TRBJ2-3	CASARMEGTQYF
TRBV25-1	.	TRBJ1-4	CASSNIAGTGEKLFF